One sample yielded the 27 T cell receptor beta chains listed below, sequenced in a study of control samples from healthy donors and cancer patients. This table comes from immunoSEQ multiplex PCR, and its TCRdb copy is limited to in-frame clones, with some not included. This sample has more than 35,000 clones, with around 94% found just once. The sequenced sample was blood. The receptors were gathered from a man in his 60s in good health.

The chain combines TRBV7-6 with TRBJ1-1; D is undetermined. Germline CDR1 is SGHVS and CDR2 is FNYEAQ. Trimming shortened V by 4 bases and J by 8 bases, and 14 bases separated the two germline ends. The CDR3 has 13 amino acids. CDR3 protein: CASSSPTRGEAFF. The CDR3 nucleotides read TGTGCCAGCAGCTCACCGACGCGCGGAGAAGCTTTCTTT.

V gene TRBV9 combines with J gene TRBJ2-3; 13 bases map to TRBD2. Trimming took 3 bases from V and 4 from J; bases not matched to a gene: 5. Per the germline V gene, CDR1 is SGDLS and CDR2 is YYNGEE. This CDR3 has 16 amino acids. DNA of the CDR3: TGTGCCAGCAGCGCGACTAGCGGGAGGTTCGCAGATACGCAGTATTTT. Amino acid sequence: CASSATSGRFADTQYF.

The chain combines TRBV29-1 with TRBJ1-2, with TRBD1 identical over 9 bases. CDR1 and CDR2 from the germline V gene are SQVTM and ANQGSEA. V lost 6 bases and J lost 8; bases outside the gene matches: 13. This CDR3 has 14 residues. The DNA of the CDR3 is TGCAGCGTCGCGTCTGGGACAGGGAGAGAGGGCTACACCTTC. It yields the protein CSVASGTGREGYTF.

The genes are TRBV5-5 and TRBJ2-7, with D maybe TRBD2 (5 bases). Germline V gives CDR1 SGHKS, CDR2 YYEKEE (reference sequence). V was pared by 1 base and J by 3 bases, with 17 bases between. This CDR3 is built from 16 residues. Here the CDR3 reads CASSLTWSQLVYEQYF. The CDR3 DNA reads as TGTGCCAGCAGCTTGACATGGTCTCAACTAGTCTACGAGCAGTACTTC.

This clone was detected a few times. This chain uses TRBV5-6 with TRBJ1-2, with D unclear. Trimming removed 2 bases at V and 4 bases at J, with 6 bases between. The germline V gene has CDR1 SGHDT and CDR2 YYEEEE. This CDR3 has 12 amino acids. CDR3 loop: CASSFSVYGYTF. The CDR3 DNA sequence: TGTGCCAGCAGCTTCTCAGTCTATGGCTACACCTTC.

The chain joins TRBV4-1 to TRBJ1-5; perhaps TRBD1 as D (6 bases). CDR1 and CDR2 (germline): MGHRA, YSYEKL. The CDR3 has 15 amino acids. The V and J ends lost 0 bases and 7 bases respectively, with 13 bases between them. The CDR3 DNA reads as TGCGCCAGCAGCCAAGAGGTAGGGGGGGGACAGCCCCAGCATTTT. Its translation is CASSQEVGGGQPQHF.

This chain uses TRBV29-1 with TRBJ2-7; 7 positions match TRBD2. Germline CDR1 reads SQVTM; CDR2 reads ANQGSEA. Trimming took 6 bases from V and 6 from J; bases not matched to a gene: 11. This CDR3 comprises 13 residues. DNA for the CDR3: TGCAGCGTGGGGCTGGCGGGAGCCCCCGAGCAGTACTTC. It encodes CSVGLAGAPEQYF.

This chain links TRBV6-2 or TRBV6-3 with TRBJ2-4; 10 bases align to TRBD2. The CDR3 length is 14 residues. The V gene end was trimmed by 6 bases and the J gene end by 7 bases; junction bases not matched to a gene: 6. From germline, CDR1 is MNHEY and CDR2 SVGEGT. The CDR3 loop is CASSPSGRGNIQYF. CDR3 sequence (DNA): TGTGCCAGCAGCCCTAGCGGGAGAGGGAACATTCAGTACTTC.

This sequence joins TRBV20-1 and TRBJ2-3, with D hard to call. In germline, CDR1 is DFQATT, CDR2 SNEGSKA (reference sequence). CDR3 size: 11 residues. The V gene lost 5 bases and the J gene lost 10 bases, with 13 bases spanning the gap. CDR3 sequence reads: CSAPVRTAQYF. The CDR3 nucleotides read TGCAGTGCTCCCGTAAGGACGGCGCAGTATTTT.

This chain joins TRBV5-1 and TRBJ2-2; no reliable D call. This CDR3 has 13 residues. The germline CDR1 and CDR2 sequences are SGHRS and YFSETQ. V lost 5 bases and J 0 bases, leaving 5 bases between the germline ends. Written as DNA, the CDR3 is TGCGCCAGCAGGGAGACGAACACCGGGGAGCTGTTTTTT. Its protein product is CASRETNTGELFF.

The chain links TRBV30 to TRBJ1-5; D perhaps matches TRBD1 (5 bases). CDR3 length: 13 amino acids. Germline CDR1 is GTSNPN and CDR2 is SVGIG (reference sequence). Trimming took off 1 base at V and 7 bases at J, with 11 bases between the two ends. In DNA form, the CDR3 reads TGTGCCTGGAGTGGAGGGGATGTGCAGCCCCAGCATTTT. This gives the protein CAWSGGDVQPQHF.

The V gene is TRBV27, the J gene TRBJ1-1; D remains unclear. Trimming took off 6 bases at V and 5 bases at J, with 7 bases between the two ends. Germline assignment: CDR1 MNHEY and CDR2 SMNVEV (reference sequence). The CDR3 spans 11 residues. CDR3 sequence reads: CASSTRTEAFF. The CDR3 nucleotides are TGTGCCAGCAGCACGAGGACTGAAGCTTTCTTT.

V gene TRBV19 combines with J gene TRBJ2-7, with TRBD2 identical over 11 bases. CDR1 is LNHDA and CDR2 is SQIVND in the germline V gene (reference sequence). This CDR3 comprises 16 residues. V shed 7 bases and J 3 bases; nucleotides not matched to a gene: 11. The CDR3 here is CASTISLAGGYYEQYF. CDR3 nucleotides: TGTGCCAGTACCATTTCCTTAGCGGGAGGGTACTACGAGCAGTACTTC. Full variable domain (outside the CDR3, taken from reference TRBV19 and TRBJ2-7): DGGITQSPKYLFRKEGQNVTLSCEQNLNHDAMYWYRQDPGQGLRLIYYSQIVNDFQKGDIAEGYSVSREKKESFPLTVTSAQKNPTAFYLCASTISLAGGYYEQYFGPGTRLTVT.

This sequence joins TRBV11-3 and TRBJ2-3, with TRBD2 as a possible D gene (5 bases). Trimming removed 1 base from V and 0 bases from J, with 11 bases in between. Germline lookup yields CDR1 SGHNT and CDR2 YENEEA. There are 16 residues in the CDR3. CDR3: CASSLGISASTDTQYF. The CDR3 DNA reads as TGTGCCAGCAGCTTAGGAATTAGCGCGAGCACAGATACGCAGTATTTT.

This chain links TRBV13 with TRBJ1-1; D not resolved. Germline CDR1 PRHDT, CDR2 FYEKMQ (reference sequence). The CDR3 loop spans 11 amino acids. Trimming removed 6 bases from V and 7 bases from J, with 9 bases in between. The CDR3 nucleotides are TGTGCCAGCAGTCTAGTAGGTGAAGCTTTCTTT. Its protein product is CASSLVGEAFF.

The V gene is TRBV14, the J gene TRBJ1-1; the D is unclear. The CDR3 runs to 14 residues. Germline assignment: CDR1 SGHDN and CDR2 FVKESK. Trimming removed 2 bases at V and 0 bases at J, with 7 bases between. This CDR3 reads CASSQYTLNTEAFF. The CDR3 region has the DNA TGTGCCAGCAGCCAATACACCTTGAACACTGAAGCTTTCTTT.

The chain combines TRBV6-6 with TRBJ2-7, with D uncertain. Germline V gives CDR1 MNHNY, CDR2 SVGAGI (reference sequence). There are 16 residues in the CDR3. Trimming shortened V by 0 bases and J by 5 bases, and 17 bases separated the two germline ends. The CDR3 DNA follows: TGTGCCAGCAGTTACTCGGAAGGCTTGGTTGGCCACGAGCAGTACTTC. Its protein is CASSYSEGLVGHEQYF.

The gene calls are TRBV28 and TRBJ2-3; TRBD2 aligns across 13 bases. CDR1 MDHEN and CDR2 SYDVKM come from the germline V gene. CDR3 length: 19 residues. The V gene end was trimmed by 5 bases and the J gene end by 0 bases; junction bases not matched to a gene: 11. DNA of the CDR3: TGTGCCAGCAGTCCCGGACTAGCGGGAGCGCGGTATAGCACAGATACGCAGTATTTT. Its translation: CASSPGLAGARYSTDTQYF.

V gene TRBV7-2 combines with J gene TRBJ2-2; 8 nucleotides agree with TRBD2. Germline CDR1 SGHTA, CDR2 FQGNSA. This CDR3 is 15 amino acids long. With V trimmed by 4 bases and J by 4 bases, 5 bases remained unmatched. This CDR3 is CASSSKLAVTGELFF. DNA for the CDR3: TGTGCCAGCAGCTCCAAACTAGCGGTCACCGGGGAGCTGTTTTTT.

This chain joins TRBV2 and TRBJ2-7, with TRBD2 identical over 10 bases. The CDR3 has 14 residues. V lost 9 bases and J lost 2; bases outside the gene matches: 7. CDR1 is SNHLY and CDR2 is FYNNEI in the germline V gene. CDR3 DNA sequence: TGTGCCAGACAACAACTAGCGGGGACCTACGAGCAGTACTTC. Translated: CARQQLAGTYEQYF.

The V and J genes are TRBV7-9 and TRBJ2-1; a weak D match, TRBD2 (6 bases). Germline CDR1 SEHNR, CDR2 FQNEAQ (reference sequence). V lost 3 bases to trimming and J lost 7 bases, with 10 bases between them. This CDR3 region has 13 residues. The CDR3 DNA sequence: TGTGCCAGCAGCTTTGCGGGAACTAATGAGCAGTTCTTC. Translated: CASSFAGTNEQFF.

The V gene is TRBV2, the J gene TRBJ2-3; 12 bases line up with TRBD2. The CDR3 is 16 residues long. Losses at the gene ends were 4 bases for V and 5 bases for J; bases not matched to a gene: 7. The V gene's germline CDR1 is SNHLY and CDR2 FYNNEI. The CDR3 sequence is CASSVSSGRVRDTQYF. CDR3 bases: TGTGCCAGCAGTGTCTCTAGCGGGAGGGTCAGAGATACGCAGTATTTT. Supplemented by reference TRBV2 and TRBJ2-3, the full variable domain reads EPEVTQTPSHQVTQMGQEVILRCVPISNHLYFYWYRQILGQKVEFLVSFYNNEISEKSEIFDDQFSVERPDGSNFTLKIRSTKLEDSAMYFCASSVSSGRVRDTQYFGPGTRLTVL.

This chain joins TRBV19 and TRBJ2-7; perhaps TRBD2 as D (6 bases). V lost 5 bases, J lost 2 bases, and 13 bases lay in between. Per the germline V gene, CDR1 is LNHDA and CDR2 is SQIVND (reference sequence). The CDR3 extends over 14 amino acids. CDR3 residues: CASSRGNEAYEQYF. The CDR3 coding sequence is TGTGCCAGTAGTCGGGGGAACGAGGCCTACGAGCAGTACTTC.

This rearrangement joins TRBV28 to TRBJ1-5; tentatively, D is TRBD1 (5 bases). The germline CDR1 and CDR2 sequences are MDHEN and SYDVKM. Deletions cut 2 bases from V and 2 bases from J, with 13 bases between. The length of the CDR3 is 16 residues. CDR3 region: CASSLPGPSGNQPQHF. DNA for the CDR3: TGTGCCAGCAGTTTACCGGGACCCTCGGGCAATCAGCCCCAGCATTTT.

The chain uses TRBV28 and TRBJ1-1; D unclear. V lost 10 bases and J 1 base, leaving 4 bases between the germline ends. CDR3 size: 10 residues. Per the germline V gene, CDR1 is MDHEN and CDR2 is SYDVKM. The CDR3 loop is CATRNTEAFF. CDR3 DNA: TGTGCCACTAGGAACACTGAAGCTTTCTTT.

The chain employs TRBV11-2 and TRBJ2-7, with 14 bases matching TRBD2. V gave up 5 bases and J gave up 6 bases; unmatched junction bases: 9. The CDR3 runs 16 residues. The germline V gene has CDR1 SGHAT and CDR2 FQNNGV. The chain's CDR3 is CASSLQGLAGVGEQYF. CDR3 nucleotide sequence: TGTGCCAGCAGCCTGCAGGGACTAGCGGGAGTGGGCGAGCAGTACTTC.

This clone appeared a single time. CDR3 loop: CASSIVAGSSEQFF. The CDR3 DNA reads TGTGCCAGTAGTATAGTGGCAGGGTCTAGTGAGCAGTTCTTC. V gene TRBV19 combines with J gene TRBJ2-1, with D tentatively TRBD1 (5 bases). Germline CDR1 reads LNHDA; CDR2 reads SQIVND (reference sequence). There are 14 residues in the CDR3. The V end lost 1 base, the J end lost 9 bases, and 13 bases lay between the germline ends.